These T cell receptor beta chains were read from a single sample in a study of Japanese encephalitis immunity and Zika vaccine responses. MiXCR, run by TCRdb on the 5' RACE reads, gives a single entry per CDR3 protein. Of several hundred distinct CDR3 sequences listed, roughly 4% are singletons. The sample consisted of antigen-activated CD4+ T cells from blood, cultured, taken during a Zika inactivated vaccine study. These receptors all stem from an adult woman who received an inactivated Zika virus vaccine. Each CDR3 is given with its conserved first and last residue. A D gene is named only where the DNA matches it firmly. The size of a clone is reported for some rows only, either as once, few or many, or as a class for expanded clones.

V: TRBV28; J: TRBJ2-3; D: -; size: large; DNA: TGTGCCAGCAGGCGAGACAGCGGCGGGTTCGGTACGCAGTATTTT; CDR3: CASRRDSGGFGTQYF
V: TRBV20-1; J: TRBJ2-5; D: TRBD2; size: many; DNA: TGCAGTGCTTCTGGAACTAGCGGGGAGACCCAGTACTTC; CDR3: CSASGTSGETQYF
V: TRBV12-3/TRBV12-4; J: TRBJ1-1; D: -; size: medium-sized; DNA: TGTGCCAGCATGCCCAGAGACACTGAAGCTTTCTTT; CDR3: CASMPRDTEAFF
V: TRBV19; J: TRBJ2-1; D: -; size: many; DNA: TGTGCCGGTAGAATTGATACAGGGTTCCCTGAGCAGTTCTTC; CDR3: CAGRIDTGFPEQFF
V: TRBV30; J: TRBJ2-1; D: TRBD2; size: many; DNA: TGTGCCTGGAGCCCCCCCCAGCGGGGGGGCCTAAGTGAGCAGTTCTTC; CDR3: CAWSPPQRGGLSEQFF
V: TRBV30; J: TRBJ1-5; D: TRBD1; size: medium-sized; DNA: TGTGCCTGGAGTGTCGGGGACAGAGATTATCAGCCCCAGCATTTT; CDR3: CAWSVGDRDYQPQHF
V: TRBV5-6; J: TRBJ2-5; D: TRBD1; size: large; DNA: TGTGCCAGCAGCTCCGGACAGGCTCAAGAGACCCAGTACTTC; CDR3: CASSSGQAQETQYF
V: TRBV20-1; J: TRBJ1-1; D: TRBD1; size: large; DNA: TGCAGTGCTCCCGACAGACAGGGACACACTGAAGCTTTCTTT; CDR3: CSAPDRQGHTEAFF
V: TRBV20-1; J: TRBJ2-3; D: TRBD2; size: large; DNA: TGCAGTGCTACACCTTTAGCGGGGGGCTACACAGATACGCAGTATTTT; CDR3: CSATPLAGGYTDTQYF
V: TRBV30; J: TRBJ1-4; D: -; size: many; DNA: TGTGCCTGGAGTGTAGGGGACGGAATTAATGAAAAACTGTTTTTT; CDR3: CAWSVGDGINEKLFF
V: TRBV28; J: TRBJ2-7; D: TRBD1; size: medium-sized; DNA: TGTGCCAGCACCCGAAAGGGACAGACCTACGAGCAGTACTTC; CDR3: CASTRKGQTYEQYF
V: TRBV25-1; J: TRBJ1-3; D: -; size: medium-sized; DNA: TGTGCCAGCAGTGAAAACGGGGCAAACACCATATATTTT; CDR3: CASSENGANTIYF
V: TRBV7-9; J: TRBJ1-1; D: -; size: medium-sized; DNA: TGTGCCAGCAGCTTAGGAGCAGCGAACACTGAAGCTTTCTTT; CDR3: CASSLGAANTEAFF
V: TRBV28; J: TRBJ1-1; D: -; size: medium-sized; DNA: TGTGCCAGCAGTTTGACCAGGGAGACCACTGAAGCTTTCTTT; CDR3: CASSLTRETTEAFF
V: TRBV25-1; J: TRBJ1-5; D: -; size: -; DNA: TGTGACAGCAGTGAAAAAGGGGGAAATCAGCCCCAGCAGTTT; CDR3: CDSSEKGGNQPQQF
V: TRBV6-2/TRBV6-3; J: TRBJ2-4; D: -; size: medium-sized; DNA: TGTGCCAGCAGTTACCGCGCGCTAGCCAAAAACATTCAGTACTTC; CDR3: CASSYRALAKNIQYF
V: TRBV5-6; J: TRBJ1-1; D: -; size: medium-sized; DNA: TGTGCCAGCAGCTTGATCCGGGAGAACACTGAAGCTTTCTTT; CDR3: CASSLIRENTEAFF
V: TRBV4-3; J: TRBJ1-1; D: -; size: large; DNA: TGCGCCAGCAGCTCCGAGGCCGGGACGGAGAACACTGAAGCTTTCTTT; CDR3: CASSSEAGTENTEAFF
V: TRBV4-3; J: TRBJ1-2; D: -; size: large; DNA: TGCGCCAGCAGCCAAGCCGGGACCCCGGGGACCTATGGCTACACCTTC; CDR3: CASSQAGTPGTYGYTF
V: TRBV28; J: TRBJ1-1; D: -; size: large; DNA: TGTGCCAGCAGTCCACACAGGGAGAACACTGAAGCTTTCTTT; CDR3: CASSPHRENTEAFF
V: TRBV2; J: TRBJ2-3; D: TRBD2; size: large; DNA: TGTGCCAGCATAGAGCGGGGGACCACAGATACGCAGTATTTT; CDR3: CASIERGTTDTQYF
V: TRBV20-1; J: TRBJ1-6; D: TRBD1; size: large; DNA: TGCAGTGCTCCTAAGGTGGGGGACAGGGATAATTCACCCCTCCACTTT; CDR3: CSAPKVGDRDNSPLHF
V: TRBV4-3; J: TRBJ2-1; D: TRBD1; size: medium-sized; DNA: TGCGCCAGCAGCGGCGGGACAGGGAACAATGAGCAGTTCTTC; CDR3: CASSGGTGNNEQFF
V: TRBV25-1; J: TRBJ1-5; D: TRBD1; size: large; DNA: TGTGCCAGCAGTGAAACAGGGGGCAATCAGCCCCAGCATTTT; CDR3: CASSETGGNQPQHF
V: TRBV18; J: TRBJ1-2; D: TRBD1; size: medium-sized; DNA: TGTGCCAGCTCACCTGGGACAGGGGATAACTATGGCTACACCTTC; CDR3: CASSPGTGDNYGYTF
V: TRBV2; J: TRBJ2-4; D: -; size: hyperexpanded; DNA: TGTGCCAGCAGTGAACGGATCTCGGCGGACATTCAGTACTTC; CDR3: CASSERISADIQYF
V: TRBV19; J: TRBJ2-7; D: TRBD1; size: medium-sized; DNA: TGTGCCAGTAGAGGAGGACAGGGTCTTAAGAACGAGCAGTACTTC; CDR3: CASRGGQGLKNEQYF
V: TRBV18; J: TRBJ2-3; D: -; size: medium-sized; DNA: TGTGCCAGCTCACGGGCAGAGAACACAGATACGCAGTATTTT; CDR3: CASSRAENTDTQYF
V: TRBV4-3; J: TRBJ2-2; D: TRBD2; size: medium-sized; DNA: TGCGCCAGCAGCCAAGCCATCCGGGGGGGAACCGGGGAGCTGTTTTTT; CDR3: CASSQAIRGGTGELFF
V: TRBV4-3; J: TRBJ1-6; D: TRBD1; size: -; DNA: TGCGCCAGCAGCCAAGGAGGACAGGGGGGTTCACCCCTCCACTTT; CDR3: CASSQGGQGGSPLHF
V: TRBV18; J: TRBJ1-1; D: -; size: medium-sized; DNA: TGTGCCAGCTCAACAGGGTTGGTCACTGAAGCTTTCTTT; CDR3: CASSTGLVTEAFF
V: TRBV7-2; J: TRBJ2-7; D: TRBD2; size: large; DNA: TGTGCCAGCAGCTTAGCGGCGGGAGTCAACTTC; CDR3: CASSLAAGVNF
V: TRBV3-1; J: TRBJ1-4; D: -; size: medium-sized; DNA: TGTGCCAGCAGCCAGACATACGCCAACGGGAACGGAAAACTGTTTTTT; CDR3: CASSQTYANGNGKLFF
V: TRBV3-1; J: TRBJ2-3; D: -; size: medium-sized; DNA: TGTGCCAGCAGCCAGTATCAGGGTGTTTGGTATTTT; CDR3: CASSQYQGVWYF
V: TRBV6-1; J: TRBJ2-7; D: TRBD2; size: medium-sized; DNA: TGTGCCAGCAGTGTTAGATCGGTAACCGGGACTAGCGGGGGATCCTACGAGCAGTACTTC; CDR3: CASSVRSVTGTSGGSYEQYF
V: TRBV3-1; J: TRBJ1-5; D: TRBD1; size: many; DNA: TGTGCCAGCAGCCTGACAGGGGGGGTTGGCAATCAGCCCCAGCATTTT; CDR3: CASSLTGGVGNQPQHF
V: TRBV18; J: TRBJ1-5; D: TRBD1; size: medium-sized; DNA: TGTGCCAGCTCACCCGGGACAGCCTATAGCAATCAGCCCCAGCATTTT; CDR3: CASSPGTAYSNQPQHF
V: TRBV7-2; J: TRBJ2-3; D: -; size: medium-sized; DNA: TGTGCCAGCAGGGATCGCGGAGGGATTGTCGGAAATACGCAGTATTTT; CDR3: CASRDRGGIVGNTQYF
V: TRBV19; J: TRBJ2-3; D: -; size: medium-sized; DNA: TGTGCCAGTAGTATAGGGGGTTCGTACACAGATACGCAGTATTTT; CDR3: CASSIGGSYTDTQYF
V: TRBV12-3/TRBV12-4; J: TRBJ1-5; D: TRBD1; size: medium-sized; DNA: TGTGCCAGCAGTCCCGGGACAGGGTATAATCAGCCCCAGCATTTT; CDR3: CASSPGTGYNQPQHF
V: TRBV5-1; J: TRBJ1-2; D: -; size: large; DNA: TGCGCCAGCAGCCTGGGAGGGATCGGTGGCTACACCTTC; CDR3: CASSLGGIGGYTF
V: TRBV28; J: TRBJ2-7; D: -; size: medium-sized; DNA: TGTGCCAGCAGTTTGGAGGGTTCAGGGTCCTACGAGCAGTACTTC; CDR3: CASSLEGSGSYEQYF
V: TRBV10-1; J: TRBJ2-3; D: -; size: large; DNA: TGCGCCAGCAGTAGAAGGAGCGGCACAGATACGCAGTATTTT; CDR3: CASSRRSGTDTQYF
V: TRBV2; J: TRBJ1-1; D: -; size: many; DNA: TGTGCCAGCATCCCCACCATAACCAGTCACACTGAAGCTTTCTTT; CDR3: CASIPTITSHTEAFF
V: TRBV7-2; J: TRBJ1-1; D: -; size: medium-sized; DNA: TGTGCCAGCAGCTTACCCCCCGGGGCGACTGAAGCTTTCTTT; CDR3: CASSLPPGATEAFF
V: TRBV4-3; J: TRBJ2-3; D: -; size: medium-sized; DNA: TGCGCCAGCGGCTTTAGCACAGATACGCAGTATTTT; CDR3: CASGFSTDTQYF
V: TRBV18; J: TRBJ1-1; D: TRBD1; size: medium-sized; DNA: TGTGCCAGCTCACTTCAGATGAGGGGGCTGAGGACTGAAGCTTTCTTT; CDR3: CASSLQMRGLRTEAFF
V: TRBV24-1; J: TRBJ1-4; D: TRBD1; size: many; DNA: TGTGCCACCCAGGGACAGGGGAGTGAAAAACTGTTTTTT; CDR3: CATQGQGSEKLFF
V: TRBV6-5; J: TRBJ2-5; D: -; size: large; DNA: TGTGCCAGCAGTTACTCGCAGGGTTTCCAAGAGACCCAGTACTTC; CDR3: CASSYSQGFQETQYF
V: TRBV4-3; J: TRBJ1-1; D: TRBD1; size: many; DNA: TGCGCCAGCAGCCAATTGACAGGGTCGTACACTGAAGCTTTCTTT; CDR3: CASSQLTGSYTEAFF
V: TRBV20-1; J: TRBJ2-5; D: TRBD1; size: large; DNA: TGCAGTGCTAGTGGGACAGCCGGGGAGACCCAGTACTTC; CDR3: CSASGTAGETQYF
V: TRBV24-1; J: TRBJ2-2; D: TRBD2; size: large; DNA: TGTGCCACCAGTGATCTGCGGGAGACCGGGGAGCTGTTTTTT; CDR3: CATSDLRETGELFF
V: TRBV20-1; J: TRBJ1-3; D: -; size: large; DNA: TGCAGTGCTGATACAGGGCTTTCTGGAAACACCATATATTTT; CDR3: CSADTGLSGNTIYF
V: TRBV6-6; J: TRBJ2-3; D: TRBD1; size: -; DNA: TGTGCCAGCAGTTATATACAGGGGGCAGGAGATACGCAGTATTTT; CDR3: CASSYIQGAGDTQYF